One sample yielded the 16 T cell receptor beta chains listed below, sequenced in a study of blood T cell repertoires in COVID-19. Sequencing was performed with immunoSEQ multiplex PCR; in TCRdb, only in-frame clones are kept and a portion is missing. This sample has under 200,000 clones; about 85% occur once, and the top ten carry roughly 21%. Sequencing was performed on peripheral blood. Receptor source: a man in his fifties or sixties with active or convalescent COVID-19.

The chain uses TRBV6-5 and TRBJ1-1, with D maybe TRBD1 (5 bases). CDR3 length: 12 amino acids. Trimming removed 7 bases from V and 3 bases from J, with 9 bases in between. From germline, CDR1 is MNHEY and CDR2 SVGAGI. The CDR3 bases are TGTGCCAGCACGGGGGTGGACACTGAAGCTTTCTTT. Translated: CASTGVDTEAFF.

The chain joins TRBV4-2 to TRBJ2-3; 12 bases fit TRBD2. The CDR3 totals 18 residues. CDR1 and CDR2 (germline): LGHNA, YNFKEQ. V was pared by 0 bases and J by 1 base, with 5 bases of the junction left unmatched. CDR3 sequence: CASSQDSRTSGGTDTQYF. CDR3 nucleotide sequence: TGTGCCAGCAGCCAAGATAGTAGGACTAGCGGGGGCACAGATACGCAGTATTTT.

The chain combines TRBV5-1 with TRBJ1-6; D possibly corresponds to TRBD1 (6 bases). The CDR3 runs to 14 residues. CDR1 is SGHRS and CDR2 is YFSETQ in the germline V gene. V shed 6 bases and J shed 6 bases, with 13 bases lying between them. CDR3 in DNA: TGCGCCAGCAATCCAGGGGCACCTAATTCACCCCTCCACTTT. This sequence encodes CASNPGAPNSPLHF.

The chain joins TRBV15 to TRBJ1-5; 10 nucleotides align to TRBD1. Germline V lookup: CDR1 LNHNV, CDR2 YYDKDF (reference sequence). The CDR3 has 17 residues. V lost 1 base to trimming and J lost 0 bases; unmatched junction nucleotides: 3. This CDR3 is CATSRGQGAYSNQPQHF. CDR3 sequence (DNA): TGTGCCACCAGCAGAGGACAGGGGGCTTATAGCAATCAGCCCCAGCATTTT.

The chain has TRBV5-1 and TRBJ1-2; the match to TRBD1 covers 9 bases. The V gene's germline CDR1 is SGHRS and CDR2 YFSETQ. The CDR3 runs 15 residues. Trimming cost V 0 bases and J 4 bases; bases outside gene matches: 4. CDR3 in DNA: TGCGCCAGCAGCTTGGGGGACAGGGTGATCTATGGCTACACCTTC. This gives the protein CASSLGDRVIYGYTF.

This chain uses TRBV2 with TRBJ1-2, with 8 bases fitting TRBD1. The CDR3 has 15 amino acids. With 5 bases clipped from V and 0 bases from J, the junction kept 5 bases outside the gene matches. Per germline, CDR1 SNHLY and CDR2 FYNNEI. The CDR3 here is CASSQQGVANYGYTF. CDR3 coding DNA: TGTGCCAGCAGTCAACAGGGGGTAGCTAACTATGGCTACACCTTC.

The chain employs TRBV7-3 and TRBJ1-1; D not certain. V lost 5 bases and J 0 bases, leaving 13 bases between the germline ends. The CDR3 contains 15 residues. Germline lookup yields CDR1 SGHTA and CDR2 FQGTGA. The CDR3 loop is CASSPRVGLNTEAFF. For the CDR3, the DNA is TGTGCCAGCAGCCCCCGGGTAGGCTTGAACACTGAAGCTTTCTTT. Filled out from reference TRBV7-3 and TRBJ1-1, the complete variable domain reads GAGVSQTPSNKVTEKGKYVELRCDPISGHTALYWYRQSLGQGPEFLIYFQGTGAADDSGLPNDRFFAVRPEGSVSTLKIQRTERGDSAVYLCASSPRVGLNTEAFFGQGTRLTVV.

The chain joins TRBV19 to TRBJ1-2, with a possible D match to TRBD1 (5 bases). Trimming cost V 5 bases and J 5 bases, with 12 bases left between them. CDR1 LNHDA and CDR2 SQIVND come from the germline V gene (reference sequence). CDR3 length equals 13 residues. Written as DNA, the CDR3 is TGTGCCAGTAGTGTCGGGACTTCATATGGCTACACCTTC. It codes for CASSVGTSYGYTF.

The chain has TRBV7-9 and TRBJ2-3; 11 bases fit TRBD2. J gave up 6 bases and V 5 bases, and 10 bases lay outside the gene matches. CDR1 and CDR2 (germline): SEHNR, FQNEAQ (reference sequence). CDR3 size: 16 residues. The CDR3 DNA reads as TGTGCCAGCAGCCCCTTTAGCGGGGGGGCCGGGGATACGCAGTATTTT. Protein: CASSPFSGGAGDTQYF. The entire variable domain, with the rest obtained from reference TRBV7-9 and TRBJ2-3, is as follows: DTGVSQNPRHKITKRGQNVTFRCDPISEHNRLYWYRQTLGQGPEFLTYFQNEAQLEKSRLLSDRFSAERPKGSFSTLEIQRTEQGDSAMYLCASSPFSGGAGDTQYFGPGTRLTVL.

The V call is TRBV30, the J call TRBJ2-1, with 8 bases fitting TRBD1. This CDR3 comprises 14 residues. The germline gives CDR1 GTSNPN, CDR2 SVGIG (reference sequence). The V segment lost 3 bases and the J segment 10 bases; nucleotides outside the gene matches: 11. The CDR3: CAWRGTGGVLEQFF. CDR3 DNA: TGTGCCTGGAGGGGAACAGGGGGAGTCCTAGAGCAGTTCTTC.

The V gene is TRBV3-1 (or the pseudogene TRBV3-2), the J gene TRBJ1-6; no definite D call. The CDR3 is 17 residues long. The germline V gene encodes CDR1 LGHDT and CDR2 YNNKEL (reference sequence). V was trimmed by 0 bases and J by 1 base, leaving 10 bases between them. CDR3 nucleotides: TGTGCCAGCAGCCAAGATCGGCCGGGATCCTATAATTCACCCCTCCACTTT. Its protein is CASSQDRPGSYNSPLHF.

The chain employs TRBV9 and TRBJ2-3; 15 bases align to TRBD2. CDR3 size: 20 residues. The V segment lost 4 bases and the J segment 5 bases; nucleotides outside the gene matches: 17. In germline, CDR1 is SGDLS, CDR2 YYNGEE. CDR3 region: CASSPPRGLAGGPVLDTQYF. The CDR3 region has the DNA TGTGCCAGCAGCCCGCCTCGCGGACTAGCGGGGGGGCCAGTGTTAGATACGCAGTATTTT.

The CDR3 reads CASSLGFAGGSDTQYF. The CDR3 DNA follows: TGTGCCAGCAGCTTGGGATTCGCGGGGGGATCTGATACGCAGTATTTT. The chain uses TRBV5-4 and TRBJ2-3; TRBD2 aligns across 8 bases. This CDR3 contains 16 residues. After removal of 0 bases from V and 6 bases from J, the junction contained 9 bases not matched to a gene. Germline-derived CDR1 and CDR2 are SGHNT and YYREEE (reference sequence). Full variable domain (outside the CDR3, taken from reference TRBV5-4 and TRBJ2-3): ETGVTQSPTHLIKTRGQQVTLRCSSQSGHNTVSWYQQALGQGPQFIFQYYREEENGRGNFPPRFSGLQFPNYSSELNVNALELDDSALYLCASSLGFAGGSDTQYFGPGTRLTVL.

In DNA, the CDR3 is TGTGCCAGCAGCCAAACCAGGGCTGACTATGGCTACACCTTC. Translated: CASSQTRADYGYTF. The V gene is TRBV4-2, the J gene TRBJ1-2; D perhaps matches TRBD1 (5 bases). CDR1 and CDR2 (germline): LGHNA, YNFKEQ. The CDR3 extends over 14 amino acids. Trimming took off 2 bases at V and 3 bases at J, with 10 bases between the two ends.

This chain connects TRBV19 to TRBJ1-5; 12 bases match TRBD1. The V gene's germline CDR1 is LNHDA and CDR2 SQIVND (reference sequence). This CDR3 is built from 18 residues. J gave up 0 bases and V 5 bases, and 8 bases lay outside the gene matches. CDR3 region: CASSREGQGASSNQPQHF. CDR3 nucleotide sequence: TGTGCCAGTAGTCGCGAGGGACAGGGGGCGAGTAGCAATCAGCCCCAGCATTTT.

V usage is TRBV10-3 and J usage is TRBJ1-1; D might be TRBD1 (6 bases). The V and J ends lost 4 bases and 1 base respectively, with 10 bases between them. The CDR3 is made up of 14 amino acids. Per the germline V gene, CDR1 is ENHRY and CDR2 is SYGVKD. For the CDR3, the DNA is TGTGCCATCAGTGCCGGGGGGCGGAACACTGAAGCTTTCTTT. Amino acid sequence: CAISAGGRNTEAFF.